These 19 T cell receptor beta chains were sequenced from one sample in a study of cytomegalovirus exposure and HLA in healthy donors (dated by TCRdb to about 2017). The library was generated by the immunoSEQ multiplex PCR assay. For the multiplex PCR, a mixture combining 60 forward primers for TCR Vbeta segments and 13 reverse primers for TCR Jbeta segments was used. TCRdb took this table from immuneACCESS and kept in-frame rearrangements with V and J called. Such tables lack part of the clones; where checked against another copy, unresolved V genes explain under half of the gap, and the rest is unexplained. The sample contains 150,000 to 200,000 clones, just under 80% of them found a single time. 2.9% of the sample is held by the ten biggest clonotypes. Sequencing was carried out using PBMCs. The receptors stem from a female donor in good health and CMV-seronegative.

The V and J genes are TRBV4-2 and TRBJ2-7; D possibly corresponds to TRBD1 (6 bases). Germline V gene sequence: CDR1 LGHNA, CDR2 YNFKEQ. With 0 bases removed from V and 1 base from J, the gap between germline ends came to 16 bases. The CDR3 is made up of 17 amino acids. CDR3 nucleotide sequence: TGTGCCAGCAGCCAAGATCTGGTTTATGGACAGTCCTACGAGCAGTACTTC. Residues: CASSQDLVYGQSYEQYF.

The CDR3 loop reads CASSPGQGHQPQHF. The CDR3 DNA follows: TGTGCCAGCAGTCCGGGACAGGGGCATCAGCCCCAGCATTTT. The rearrangement joins TRBV2 to TRBJ1-5; 10 bases match TRBD1. Germline V gives CDR1 SNHLY, CDR2 FYNNEI. CDR3 size: 14 residues. With V trimmed by 5 bases and J by 5 bases, 3 bases remained unmatched.

The chain's CDR3 is CASSDWGLFPQFF. The CDR3 nucleotides read TGTGCCAGCAGCGACTGGGGACTTTTCCCTCAGTTCTTC. The chain employs TRBV9 and TRBJ2-1; perhaps TRBD2 as D (6 bases). The V gene's germline CDR1 is SGDLS and CDR2 YYNGEE. CDR3 length: 13 residues. Trimming left V 3 bases short and J 13 bases short, with 17 bases between.

This CDR3 is CASSQILAGGSSYEQYF. In nucleotides, the CDR3 is TGCGCCAGCAGCCAGATACTAGCGGGAGGGAGCTCCTACGAGCAGTACTTC. V usage is TRBV4-3 and J usage is TRBJ2-7; 13 bases map to TRBD2. This CDR3 region has 17 residues. J gave up 0 bases and V 3 bases, and 5 bases lay outside the gene matches. Germline loops: CDR1 LGHNA, CDR2 YSLEER.

This chain connects TRBV7-8 to TRBJ2-1; D unresolved. Germline V gene sequence: CDR1 SGHVS, CDR2 FQNEAQ. V lost 2 bases and J lost 0, with 17 bases in between. CDR3 length: 18 residues. The CDR3 reads CASSLTFGRWSSYNEQFF. For the CDR3, the DNA is TGTGCCAGCAGCTTAACGTTCGGTAGATGGAGCTCCTACAATGAGCAGTTCTTC. The variable domain in full, completed from reference TRBV7-8 and TRBJ2-1, reads GAGVSQSPRYKVAKRGQDVALRCDPISGHVSLFWYQQALGQGPEFLTYFQNEAQLDKSGLPSDRFFAERPEGSVSTLKIQRTQQEDSAVYLCASSLTFGRWSSYNEQFFGPGTRLTVL.

The gene calls are TRBV7-8 and TRBJ1-2; 11 nucleotides line up with TRBD1. From germline, CDR1 is SGHVS and CDR2 FQNEAQ. The J segment lost 7 bases and the V segment lost 3 bases, leaving 4 bases of the junction unmatched. This CDR3 spans 14 amino acids. The DNA for the CDR3 is TGTGCCAGCAGCTTTGGACAGGGGGCTGGTGGCTACACCTTC. Protein product: CASSFGQGAGGYTF.

The gene calls are TRBV4-3 and TRBJ2-1; TRBD1 aligns across 8 bases. Germline CDR1 is LGHNA and CDR2 is YSLEER. CDR3 length equals 15 residues. V lost 0 bases to trimming and J lost 8 bases; unmatched junction nucleotides: 6. DNA for the CDR3: TGCGCCAGCAGCCAAGATTGGACAGGGTTGGATGAGCAGTTCTTC. Translated: CASSQDWTGLDEQFF.

This chain's CDR3 is CASSVGRQDHYGYTF. CDR3 DNA sequence: TGTGCCAGCAGCGTAGGCAGACAGGATCACTATGGCTACACCTTC. V gene TRBV9 combines with J gene TRBJ1-2, with a weak D call TRBD1 (6 bases). The germline V and J ends were trimmed by 0 bases and 3 bases, with 12 bases remaining between them. The germline gives CDR1 SGDLS, CDR2 YYNGEE. There are 15 residues in the CDR3.

This chain links TRBV14 with TRBJ1-5; maybe TRBD1 (5 bases). The V end was cut by 0 bases, the J end by 7 bases, with 7 bases between. Germline CDR1 reads SGHDN; CDR2 reads FVKESK. This CDR3 contains 13 residues. The CDR3 reads CASSQDREQPQHF. The CDR3 region has the DNA TGTGCCAGCAGCCAAGACAGGGAACAGCCCCAGCATTTT.

The chain employs TRBV5-1 and TRBJ2-3; 7 nucleotides line up with TRBD1. This CDR3 contains 16 residues. Looked up from germline, CDR1 is SGHRS and CDR2 is YFSETQ. J was trimmed by 4 bases and V by 0 bases; bases with no gene match: 8. The chain's CDR3 is CASSLEGAQVSDTQYF. The CDR3 DNA reads as TGCGCCAGCAGCTTGGAGGGGGCGCAGGTTTCAGATACGCAGTATTTT.

This chain links TRBV2 with TRBJ2-1; D is perhaps TRBD1 (5 bases). The V end lost 7 bases, the J end lost 0 bases, and 13 bases lay between the germline ends. CDR1 is SNHLY, CDR2 FYNNEI, per germline. The CDR3 runs 15 residues. The CDR3 DNA sequence: TGTGCCAGCATGATGGGGCTGAGCTCCTACAATGAGCAGTTCTTC. This encodes CASMMGLSSYNEQFF. Combining the CDR3 with reference TRBV2 and TRBJ2-1 gives the whole variable domain EPEVTQTPSHQVTQMGQEVILRCVPISNHLYFYWYRQILGQKVEFLVSFYNNEISEKSEIFDDQFSVERPDGSNFTLKIRSTKLEDSAMYFCASMMGLSSYNEQFFGPGTRLTVL.

The V call is TRBV11-2, the J call TRBJ2-5; TRBD2 matches 8 bases. Per germline, CDR1 SGHAT and CDR2 FQNNGV. This CDR3 is built from 17 residues. J was trimmed by 1 base and V by 5 bases; bases with no gene match: 12. The DNA of the CDR3 is TGTGCCAGCAGCCCCCCAAGGGGCGGGGGGATCCAAGAGACCCAGTACTTC. Its translation: CASSPPRGGGIQETQYF. The variable domain in full, with the rest retrieved from reference TRBV11-2 and TRBJ2-5, is EAGVAQSPRYKIIEKRQSVAFWCNPISGHATLYWYQQILGQGPKLLIQFQNNGVVDDSQLPKDRFSAERLKGVDSTLKIQPAKLEDSAVYLCASSPPRGGGIQETQYFGPGTRLLVL.

Only one count was recorded for this clone. This sequence joins TRBV11-3 and TRBJ2-1; D may be TRBD2 (5 bases). CDR3 size: 17 residues. Trimming stripped 3 bases from V and 0 bases from J, with 15 bases between. CDR1 and CDR2 from the germline V gene are SGHNT and YENEEA. CDR3 loop: CASSLAWPGSSYNEQFF. The CDR3 DNA is TGTGCCAGCAGCTTGGCCTGGCCGGGGAGCTCCTACAATGAGCAGTTCTTC.

V and J are TRBV6-6 and TRBJ2-1; the match to TRBD2 covers 7 bases. The junction had 10 bases not matched to a gene; V was cut back by 4 bases and J by 13 bases. The CDR3 sequence is 13 residues long. Germline V lookup: CDR1 MNHNY, CDR2 SVGAGI (reference sequence). The CDR3 sequence: CASSSQREGEQFF. Written as DNA, the CDR3 is TGTGCCAGCAGTTCGCAAAGGGAGGGAGAACAGTTCTTC.

The rearrangement joins TRBV18 to TRBJ1-5; perhaps TRBD1 as D (6 bases). The germline CDR1 and CDR2 sequences are KGHSH and LQKENI. The CDR3 is made up of 17 amino acids. V shed 5 bases and J shed 1 base, with 18 bases lying between them. CDR3 nucleotides: TGTGCCAGCTCAACGTCTGCGGGGGGCGTGAGCAATCAGCCCCAGCATTTT. Amino acid sequence: CASSTSAGGVSNQPQHF.

The rearrangement links TRBV6-5 to TRBJ1-2, with a weak D call TRBD1 (6 bases). The CDR3 runs to 13 residues. Trimming took off 5 bases at V and 2 bases at J, with 9 bases between the two ends. Germline CDR1 MNHEY, CDR2 SVGAGI. The CDR3, as DNA: TGTGCCAGCAGTATAGGGACAAACTATGGCTACACCTTC. This translates into CASSIGTNYGYTF.

This clone was seen only a few times. The genes are TRBV5-1 and TRBJ2-3, with 15 bases identical to TRBD2. CDR1 is SGHRS, CDR2 YFSETQ, per germline. This CDR3 contains 16 residues. J gave up 6 bases and V 4 bases, and 6 bases lay outside the gene matches. The DNA of the CDR3 is TGCGCCAGCAGCATGGGACTAGCGGGGGGCAGGGATACGCAGTATTTT. It yields the protein CASSMGLAGGRDTQYF.

This clone was seen a handful of times. For the CDR3, the DNA is TGTGCCAGCAGCTTGGTCTCAGCAGATACGCAGTATTTT. It is translated as CASSLVSADTQYF. The chain couples TRBV5-4 to TRBJ2-3; D call uncertain. The germline CDR1 and CDR2 sequences are SGHNT and YYREEE (reference sequence). The CDR3 consists of 13 residues. The V end was cut by 0 bases, the J end by 4 bases, with 6 bases between.

The chain is built from TRBV6-1 and TRBJ1-5; D call uncertain. The CDR3 is made up of 14 amino acids. CDR1 is MNHNS and CDR2 is SASEGT in the germline V gene. V was cut by 2 bases and J by 1 base, with 6 bases left in between. The CDR3 here is CASSELLSNQPQHF. Written as DNA, the CDR3 is TGTGCCAGCAGTGAACTCCTGAGCAATCAGCCCCAGCATTTT.